This T cell receptor beta chain was recovered during a study of blood T cells in healthy people across ages. This clonotype was found many times. Donors were systemically healthy Caucasian individuals from Russia aged roughly 6 to 90 years. The use of a sample-barcoded 5' primer and a J-beta primer mix characterized a second PCR of about 7 to 12 cycles. TCRdb recomputed calls from the 5' RACE reads with MiXCR, one row per CDR3 protein. The sample records hundreds of thousands of distinct CDR3 sequences, about 50% being singletons. The CDR3 is 16 residues long. The V gene lost 3 bases and the J gene lost 6 bases, with 21 bases spanning the gap. Germline assignment: CDR1 SQVTM and CDR2 ANQGSEA.

This clonotype was obtained from an elderly woman in good health. Sequencing used blood. J is TRBJ2-1 and V is TRBV29-1; D uncertain. For the CDR3, the DNA is TGCAGCGTTGATAGGCCTACCCCAAACGTCCTCAATGAGCAGTTCTTC. It encodes CSVDRPTPNVLNEQFF.